This T cell receptor (beta chain) was captured in a study of early T cells in non-severe SARS-CoV-2 infection. About the research overall: Sequenced bulk RNA came from whole blood that was unsorted, and chains were unpaired. Study-wide findings and caveats: Clonotype matching in VDJdb favored anti-spike CD8 responses and did not capture private and CD4 specificities.

Germline CDR1 is MRHNA and CDR2 is SNTAGT. Trimming cost V 4 bases and J 3 bases; bases outside gene matches: 6. This CDR3 is built from 15 residues. cDNA molecules, individually, were tagged with unique molecular identifiers. TCRdb re-called the 5' RACE reads through MiXCR, storing one row per CDR3 protein. The sample includes some 39,000 distinct CDR3 sequences, roughly 7% of them seen just once. For this clonotype: What it recognizes is unknown.

The chain uses TRBV6-4 and TRBJ2-3; 8 bases match TRBD2. This TCR was sampled from an adult who was a healthcare worker with PCR-confirmed SARS-CoV-2 infection or an uninfected control (not recorded which). Sequencing was carried out using whole blood. The CDR3 DNA reads as TGTGCCAGCAGTGCGACCGGGGGGGCAACAGATACGCAGTATTTT. This translates into CASSATGGATDTQYF.